The clone carrying this TCR beta chain was counted at least ten times. Its antigen remains unknown. The sample is drawn from a study of T cell repertoires in cytomegalovirus infection. Looking at the study overall: Both a matching HLA type and CMV infection were indicated by public TCR beta signatures.

The CDR3 is 12 amino acids. Germline V gene sequence: CDR1 MNHEY, CDR2 SVGEGT. V was trimmed by 8 bases and J by 0 bases, leaving 7 bases between them. TCRdb used MiXCR to reprocess the reads, holding one entry per CDR3 protein. The sample yields about 240,000 distinct CDR3 sequences, around 6.4% seen once. Study-wide points: Summed public TCR beta family frequency identified CMV carriers bearing the relevant HLA. The response measured ex vivo was dominated by TCR beta clonotypes (HLA-C-restricted and CMV-specific).

This receptor was taken from a human donor in good health (CMV status not recorded). Some clones in this sample may be carry-over from other donors' samples. The specimen was PBMCs. The chain recombines TRBV6-2 or TRBV6-3 with TRBJ1-1; no clear D gene. The CDR3 protein is CASGVLNTEAFF. CDR3 DNA sequence: TGTGCCAGCGGGGTCCTGAACACTGAAGCTTTCTTT.